This is a list of T cell receptor beta chains from one sample in a study of regulatory T cells in long-lasting Graves disease. TCRdb recomputed calls from the multiplex PCR reads with MiXCR, one row per CDR3 protein. The sample has hundreds of thousands of distinct CDR3 sequences, about 13% seen once. These data also featured in a second study, about T cells in Graves' hyperthyroidism and ophthalmopathy.

This specimen consisted of peripheral blood mononuclear cells (PBMCs), obtained at new diagnosis, from a patient treated with antithyroid drugs. These TCRs come from a man in his thirties or forties with Graves disease. Both conserved end residues are part of each CDR3. Each record gives: J gene, V gene, D gene, clone size, CDR3 DNA, CDR3 protein. The D gene is left open where the match is weak. Clone size is shown for a subset of rows, as once, few, many or a class of expanded clone.

J gene: TRBJ2-1
V gene: TRBV19
D gene: TRBD1
clone size: -
CDR3 DNA: TGTGCCAGTACCACGACAGGGGGCGGTGAGCAGTTCTTC
CDR3 protein: CASTTTGGGEQFF

J gene: TRBJ2-7
V gene: TRBV6-1
D gene: TRBD2
clone size: many
CDR3 DNA: TGTGCCAGCACTCGGACTAGCGGGAGCTCCTACGAGCAGTACTTC
CDR3 protein: CASTRTSGSSYEQYF

J gene: TRBJ1-2
V gene: TRBV29-1
D gene: -
clone size: many
CDR3 DNA: TGCAGCGCCCTGGGGCGGACAAAGAACTATGGCTACACCTTC
CDR3 protein: CSALGRTKNYGYTF

J gene: TRBJ2-6
V gene: TRBV12-3/TRBV12-4
D gene: -
clone size: many
CDR3 DNA: TGTGCCAGCAGTCCGGAGGGCCCCCCTGGGGCCAACGTCCTGACTTTC
CDR3 protein: CASSPEGPPGANVLTF

J gene: TRBJ2-3
V gene: TRBV18
D gene: -
clone size: many
CDR3 DNA: TGTGCCAGCTCACCAAAATCCCTCTCTGGTTGGTATTTT
CDR3 protein: CASSPKSLSGWYF

J gene: TRBJ2-7
V gene: TRBV12-3/TRBV12-4
D gene: -
clone size: many
CDR3 DNA: TGTGCCAGGACCGGGCCCCCGCACAGGAAGACCTACGAGCAGTACTTC
CDR3 protein: CARTGPPHRKTYEQYF

J gene: TRBJ1-2
V gene: TRBV12-3/TRBV12-4
D gene: TRBD1
clone size: many
CDR3 DNA: TGTGCCAGCAGTTTACAGGGGGCGGAGGGCTACACCTTC
CDR3 protein: CASSLQGAEGYTF

J gene: TRBJ2-1
V gene: TRBV4-1
D gene: -
clone size: few
CDR3 DNA: TGCGCCAGTTCGCACAGGGACGATGAGCAGTTCTTC
CDR3 protein: CASSHRDDEQFF

J gene: TRBJ2-7
V gene: TRBV30
D gene: -
clone size: few
CDR3 DNA: TGTGCCTGGAGAGAAACCCCCTACGAGCAGTACTTC
CDR3 protein: CAWRETPYEQYF

J gene: TRBJ2-1
V gene: TRBV19
D gene: -
clone size: many
CDR3 DNA: TGTGCCAGTAGTATCGGACTCTACAATGAGCAGTTCTTC
CDR3 protein: CASSIGLYNEQFF

J gene: TRBJ2-1
V gene: TRBV19
D gene: TRBD2
clone size: -
CDR3 DNA: TGTGCCAGTAGATACGACAGCGGGGGGTACTACAATGAGCAGTTCTTC
CDR3 protein: CASRYDSGGYYNEQFF

J gene: TRBJ2-1
V gene: TRBV6-2/TRBV6-3
D gene: TRBD2
clone size: -
CDR3 DNA: TGTGCCAGCAGGAGAACTAGCGGTTCCTCCTACAATGAGCAGTTCTTC
CDR3 protein: CASRRTSGSSYNEQFF

J gene: TRBJ2-7
V gene: TRBV2
D gene: TRBD1
clone size: many
CDR3 DNA: TGTGCCAGCAGGTTGACAGGGAATGACTACGAGCAGTACTTC
CDR3 protein: CASRLTGNDYEQYF

J gene: TRBJ1-2
V gene: TRBV15
D gene: -
clone size: few
CDR3 DNA: TGTGCCACCAGCCCTCGAGGTTACGGCTACACCTTC
CDR3 protein: CATSPRGYGYTF

J gene: TRBJ2-2
V gene: TRBV7-2
D gene: -
clone size: many
CDR3 DNA: TGTGCCAGCAGCCCGGGGTTCTTGAACACCGGGGAGCTGTTTTTT
CDR3 protein: CASSPGFLNTGELFF

J gene: TRBJ2-4
V gene: TRBV7-8
D gene: -
clone size: few
CDR3 DNA: TGTGCCAGCAGCTTAGGGCCAACTACTGTTCTGGGCAAAAACATTCAGTACTTC
CDR3 protein: CASSLGPTTVLGKNIQYF

J gene: TRBJ1-1
V gene: TRBV6-1
D gene: TRBD1
clone size: many
CDR3 DNA: TGTGCCAGCAGACCAGGGGGCGCGGGCACTGAAGCTTTCTTT
CDR3 protein: CASRPGGAGTEAFF

J gene: TRBJ1-4
V gene: TRBV2
D gene: -
clone size: many
CDR3 DNA: TGTGCCAGCAGTAGGAGGCCGGAAAAACTGTTTTTT
CDR3 protein: CASSRRPEKLFF

J gene: TRBJ2-7
V gene: TRBV4-1
D gene: -
clone size: many
CDR3 DNA: TGCGCCAGCAGCCAAGTCTCCCGGGCAACCTACGAGCAGTACTTC
CDR3 protein: CASSQVSRATYEQYF

J gene: TRBJ1-1
V gene: TRBV7-8
D gene: TRBD1
clone size: -
CDR3 DNA: TGTGCCAGCAGCTCGCCGGGACAGGACACTGAAGCTTTCTTT
CDR3 protein: CASSSPGQDTEAFF

J gene: TRBJ2-3
V gene: TRBV7-3
D gene: TRBD1
clone size: many
CDR3 DNA: TGTGCCAGCAGTCACAGGGGGCTTGGCACAGATACGCAGTATTTT
CDR3 protein: CASSHRGLGTDTQYF

J gene: TRBJ2-2
V gene: TRBV7-9
D gene: -
clone size: many
CDR3 DNA: TGTGCCAGCAGCTTATTGGGGAACACCGGGGAGCTGTTTTTT
CDR3 protein: CASSLLGNTGELFF

J gene: TRBJ2-7
V gene: TRBV5-4
D gene: -
clone size: -
CDR3 DNA: TGTGCCAGCAGCCTACCCCCGTCTCGTGAGCAGTACTTC
CDR3 protein: CASSLPPSREQYF

J gene: TRBJ2-3
V gene: TRBV7-6
D gene: TRBD2
clone size: -
CDR3 DNA: TGTGCCAGCAGCTTAGGGCTAGCGGGAGTACTGGAACGCTTCCCGAATAAGGAAGATACGCAGTATTTT
CDR3 protein: CASSLGLAGVLERFPNKEDTQYF

J gene: TRBJ2-7
V gene: TRBV10-3
D gene: -
clone size: many
CDR3 DNA: TGTGCCATCAGTGCCCGGGACATCTACGAGCAGTACTTC
CDR3 protein: CAISARDIYEQYF

J gene: TRBJ2-1
V gene: TRBV25-1
D gene: -
clone size: -
CDR3 DNA: TGTGCCAGCAGCCAAAGGGTGGGGACAGGGGACCTAGCGGGAGTCTACAATGAGCAGTTCTTC
CDR3 protein: CASSQRVGTGDLAGVYNEQFF

J gene: TRBJ2-3
V gene: TRBV5-1
D gene: -
clone size: many
CDR3 DNA: TGCGCCAGCAAGGACGTTGCTAGCACAGATACGCAGTATTTT
CDR3 protein: CASKDVASTDTQYF

J gene: TRBJ2-7
V gene: TRBV27
D gene: -
clone size: many
CDR3 DNA: TGTGCCAGCAGTTCCGGGGGCAACGAGCAGTACTTC
CDR3 protein: CASSSGGNEQYF

J gene: TRBJ2-6
V gene: TRBV7-9
D gene: -
clone size: few
CDR3 DNA: TGTGCCAGCAGCCCTTGGGGCGGCGTGGGTGGCTCTGGGGCCAACGTCCTGACTTTC
CDR3 protein: CASSPWGGVGGSGANVLTF

J gene: TRBJ2-7
V gene: TRBV6-1
D gene: TRBD2
clone size: many
CDR3 DNA: TGTGCCAGCATTAGGAGGCGGGGGACCTACGAGCAGTACTTC
CDR3 protein: CASIRRRGTYEQYF

J gene: TRBJ2-1
V gene: TRBV5-1
D gene: -
clone size: many
CDR3 DNA: TGCGCCAGCAGCTTTATTCCGAATGAGCAGTTCTTC
CDR3 protein: CASSFIPNEQFF

J gene: TRBJ2-2
V gene: TRBV19
D gene: -
clone size: few
CDR3 DNA: TGTGCCTGCAGGGGACTCCGTGGCACCGGGGAGCTGTTTTTT
CDR3 protein: CACRGLRGTGELFF

J gene: TRBJ1-5
V gene: TRBV12-3/TRBV12-4
D gene: -
clone size: many
CDR3 DNA: TGTGCCAGCAGTTTAAAACAGGGTGGTGGGCCCCAGCATTTT
CDR3 protein: CASSLKQGGGPQHF

J gene: TRBJ2-1
V gene: TRBV12-3/TRBV12-4
D gene: -
clone size: many
CDR3 DNA: TGTGCCAGCAGTTTGGGACCCATAGGCTGGGATGAGCAGTTCTTC
CDR3 protein: CASSLGPIGWDEQFF

J gene: TRBJ2-4
V gene: TRBV30
D gene: -
clone size: -
CDR3 DNA: TGTGCCTGGAGGGACGGACTCCAAAACATTCAGTACTTC
CDR3 protein: CAWRDGLQNIQYF

J gene: TRBJ2-7
V gene: TRBV7-7
D gene: -
clone size: few
CDR3 DNA: TGTGCTAGCAGCTTGACCGAGGCGACATACGAGCAGTACTTC
CDR3 protein: CASSLTEATYEQYF

J gene: TRBJ2-5
V gene: TRBV10-3
D gene: TRBD2
clone size: few
CDR3 DNA: TGTGCCATCAGCCCGACTAGCGGGAGAGTCGGCAGGGAGACACAGTACTTC
CDR3 protein: CAISPTSGRVGRETQYF

J gene: TRBJ2-1
V gene: TRBV9
D gene: -
clone size: many
CDR3 DNA: TGTGCCAGCACCGCCTCCGGTACAGGCTACAATGAGCAGTTCTTC
CDR3 protein: CASTASGTGYNEQFF

J gene: TRBJ1-5
V gene: TRBV27
D gene: -
clone size: many
CDR3 DNA: TGTGCCAGCAGTTTATCGGGGGGGGGGCGCGATTTTAGTCAGCCCCAGCATTTT
CDR3 protein: CASSLSGGGRDFSQPQHF

J gene: TRBJ2-3
V gene: TRBV3-1
D gene: -
clone size: many
CDR3 DNA: TGTGCCAGCAGCCAAGAGGTGCAGGTAGATACGCAGTATTTT
CDR3 protein: CASSQEVQVDTQYF

J gene: TRBJ2-7
V gene: TRBV5-1
D gene: -
clone size: -
CDR3 DNA: TGCGCCAGCAGCGAGGTGGAGGGCGAGCAGTACTTC
CDR3 protein: CASSEVEGEQYF

J gene: TRBJ1-4
V gene: TRBV6-1
D gene: -
clone size: many
CDR3 DNA: TGTGCCAGCAGTACCGGCGACGGTAATGAAAAACTGTTTTTT
CDR3 protein: CASSTGDGNEKLFF

J gene: TRBJ2-1
V gene: TRBV2
D gene: TRBD1
clone size: few
CDR3 DNA: TGTGCCAGCAGTGGGCCCATAACAGGGGGTAGTGAGCAGTTCTTC
CDR3 protein: CASSGPITGGSEQFF

J gene: TRBJ2-1
V gene: TRBV4-1
D gene: -
clone size: -
CDR3 DNA: TGCGCCAGCAGCTTCCCGTCGCAGTCCAACAATGAGCAGTTCTTC
CDR3 protein: CASSFPSQSNNEQFF

J gene: TRBJ2-1
V gene: TRBV6-1
D gene: -
clone size: -
CDR3 DNA: TGTGCCAGCAGGTCTGACGGAGTTAGCTCCTACAATGAGCAGTTCTTC
CDR3 protein: CASRSDGVSSYNEQFF

J gene: TRBJ2-3
V gene: TRBV20-1
D gene: TRBD2
clone size: many
CDR3 DNA: TGCAGTGCTACTGACCCCGGGACTAGCGGGGTAGATACGCAGTATTTT
CDR3 protein: CSATDPGTSGVDTQYF

J gene: TRBJ2-5
V gene: TRBV11-2
D gene: TRBD1
clone size: many
CDR3 DNA: TGTGCCAGCAGCTACCTGGGACAGGGACACCAAGAGACCCAGTACTTC
CDR3 protein: CASSYLGQGHQETQYF

J gene: TRBJ2-7
V gene: TRBV19
D gene: -
clone size: -
CDR3 DNA: TGTGCCAGTACCCGATCTGGTGGCTACGAGCAGTACTTC
CDR3 protein: CASTRSGGYEQYF

J gene: TRBJ1-1
V gene: TRBV20-1
D gene: -
clone size: -
CDR3 DNA: TGCAGGGGATGGGACTTCTCCGACCTGAAAGCTTTCTTT
CDR3 protein: CRGWDFSDLKAFF

J gene: TRBJ2-7
V gene: TRBV30
D gene: -
clone size: -
CDR3 DNA: TGTGCCTGGGCCAGCCACTACGAGCAGTACTTC
CDR3 protein: CAWASHYEQYF

J gene: TRBJ2-2
V gene: TRBV27
D gene: TRBD2
clone size: -
CDR3 DNA: TGTGCCAGCAGTTTAATACGAGCGGGAGGAACCGGGGAGCTGTTTTTT
CDR3 protein: CASSLIRAGGTGELFF

J gene: TRBJ2-5
V gene: TRBV27
D gene: TRBD2
clone size: many
CDR3 DNA: TGTGCCAGCAGTTTATGGGGGACTAGCGACTTGGAGACCCAGTACTTC
CDR3 protein: CASSLWGTSDLETQYF

J gene: TRBJ2-5
V gene: TRBV12-5
D gene: -
clone size: many
CDR3 DNA: TGTGCTAGTGATATGGACGGACACCAAGAGACCCAGTACTTC
CDR3 protein: CASDMDGHQETQYF

J gene: TRBJ2-7
V gene: TRBV24-1
D gene: TRBD2
clone size: -
CDR3 DNA: TGTGCCACCAGTGATTCCGCCGGGACTAGCGGGGGCCCCTACGAGCAGTACTTC
CDR3 protein: CATSDSAGTSGGPYEQYF

J gene: TRBJ2-4
V gene: TRBV19
D gene: -
clone size: -
CDR3 DNA: TGTGCCAGTAGTCGGGGACGGGAGGCCAAAAACATTCAGTACTTC
CDR3 protein: CASSRGREAKNIQYF

J gene: TRBJ2-7
V gene: TRBV3-1
D gene: TRBD2
clone size: many
CDR3 DNA: TGTGCCAGCAGCGGACTAGCGGGAGGCCCGGGAGAGCAGTACTTC
CDR3 protein: CASSGLAGGPGEQYF

J gene: TRBJ2-7
V gene: TRBV6-2/TRBV6-3
D gene: TRBD2
clone size: many
CDR3 DNA: TGTGCCAGCAGTAGCGGGAGCGTATACGAGCAGTACTTC
CDR3 protein: CASSSGSVYEQYF

J gene: TRBJ2-3
V gene: TRBV12-3/TRBV12-4
D gene: TRBD1
clone size: many
CDR3 DNA: TGTGCCAGCAGCCGGGACAGGGATTCGGATACGCAGTATTTT
CDR3 protein: CASSRDRDSDTQYF